The clone carrying this TCR beta chain was counted a single time. This entry belongs to a study of shared clonotypes between healthy human individuals. Sequencing was performed with immunoSEQ multiplex PCR; in TCRdb, only in-frame clones are kept and a portion is missing. The data contain hundreds of thousands of clones, 60% to 85% of them singletons. Germline loops: CDR1 MGHRA, CDR2 YSYEKL. Trimming cost V 5 bases and J 2 bases, with 28 bases left between them. This CDR3 has 19 amino acids. The material sequenced was PBMCs. V usage is TRBV4-1 and J usage is TRBJ2-7; a weak D match, TRBD2 (5 bases). The TCR originated in a woman between 35 and 50 years old in good health. Some clones in this sample may be carry-over from other donors' samples. This chain's CDR3 is CASSEGLLPRGDKAYEQYF. In DNA, the CDR3 is TGCGCCAGCAGCGAAGGACTCTTGCCACGCGGTGACAAAGCCTACGAGCAGTACTTC.